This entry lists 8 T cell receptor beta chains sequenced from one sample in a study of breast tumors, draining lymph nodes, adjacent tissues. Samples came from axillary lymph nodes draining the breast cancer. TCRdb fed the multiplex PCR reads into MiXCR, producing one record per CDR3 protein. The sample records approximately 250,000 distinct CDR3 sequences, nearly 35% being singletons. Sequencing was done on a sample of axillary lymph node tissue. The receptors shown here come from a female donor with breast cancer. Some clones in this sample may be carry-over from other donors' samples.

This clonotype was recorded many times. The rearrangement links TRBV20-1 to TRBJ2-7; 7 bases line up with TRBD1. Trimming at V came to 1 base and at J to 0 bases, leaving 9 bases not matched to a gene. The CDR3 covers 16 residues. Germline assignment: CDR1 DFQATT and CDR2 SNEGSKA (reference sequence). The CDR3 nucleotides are TGCAGTGCTAGAGTGGCCGTGACAGGGAACTCCTACGAGCAGTACTTC. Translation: CSARVAVTGNSYEQYF.

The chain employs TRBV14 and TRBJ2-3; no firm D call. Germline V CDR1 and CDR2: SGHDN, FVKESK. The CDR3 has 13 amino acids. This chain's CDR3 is CARLPRGTDTQYF. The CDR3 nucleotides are TGTGCTAGACTGCCTAGGGGCACAGATACGCAGTATTTT. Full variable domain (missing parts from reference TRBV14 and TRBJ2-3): EAGVTQFPSHSVIEKGQTVTLRCDPISGHDNLYWYRRVMGKEIKFLLHFVKESKQDESGMPNNRFLAERTGGTYSTLKVQPAELEDSGVYFCARLPRGTDTQYFGPGTRLTVL.

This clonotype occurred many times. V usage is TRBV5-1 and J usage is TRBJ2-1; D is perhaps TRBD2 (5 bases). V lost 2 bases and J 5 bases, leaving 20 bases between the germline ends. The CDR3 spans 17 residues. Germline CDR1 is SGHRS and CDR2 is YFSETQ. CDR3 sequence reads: CASSLTTGKISNNEQFF. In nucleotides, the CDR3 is TGCGCCAGCAGCTTAACAACCGGGAAGATATCCAACAATGAGCAGTTCTTC.

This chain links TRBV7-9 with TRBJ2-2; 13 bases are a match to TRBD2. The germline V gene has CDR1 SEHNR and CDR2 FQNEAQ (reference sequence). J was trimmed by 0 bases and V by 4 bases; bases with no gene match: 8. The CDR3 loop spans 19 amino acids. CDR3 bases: TGTGCCAGCAGCTCCCTTGGACTAGCGGGGGTCCCGAACACCGGGGAGCTGTTTTTT. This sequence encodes CASSSLGLAGVPNTGELFF.

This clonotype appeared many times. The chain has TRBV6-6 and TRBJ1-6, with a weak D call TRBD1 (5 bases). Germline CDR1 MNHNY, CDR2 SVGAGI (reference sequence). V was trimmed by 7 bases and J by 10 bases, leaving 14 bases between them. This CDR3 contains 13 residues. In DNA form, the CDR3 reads TGTGCCAGCAAGGGACTCCGGACGTCACCCCTCCACTTT. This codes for CASKGLRTSPLHF.

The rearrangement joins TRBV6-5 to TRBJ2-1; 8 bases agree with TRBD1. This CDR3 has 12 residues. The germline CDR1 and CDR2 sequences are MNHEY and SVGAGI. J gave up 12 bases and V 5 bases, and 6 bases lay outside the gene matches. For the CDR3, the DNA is TGTGCCAGCAGTCACCGCGGGACAGGGCAGTTCTTC. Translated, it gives CASSHRGTGQFF.

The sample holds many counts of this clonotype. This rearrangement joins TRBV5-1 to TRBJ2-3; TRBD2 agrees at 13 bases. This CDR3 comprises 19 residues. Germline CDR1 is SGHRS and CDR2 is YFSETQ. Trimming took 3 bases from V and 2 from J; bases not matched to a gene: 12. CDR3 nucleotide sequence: TGCGCCAGCAGCTATCAGTGGGTCGGGACTAGCGGGACCACAGATACGCAGTATTTT. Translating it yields CASSYQWVGTSGTTDTQYF.

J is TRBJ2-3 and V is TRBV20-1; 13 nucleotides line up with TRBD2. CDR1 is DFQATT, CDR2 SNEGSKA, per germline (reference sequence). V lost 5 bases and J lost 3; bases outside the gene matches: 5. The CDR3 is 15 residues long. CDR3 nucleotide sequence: TGCAGTGCTTGGACTAGCGGGAGTGTGACAGATACGCAGTATTTT. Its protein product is CSAWTSGSVTDTQYF.